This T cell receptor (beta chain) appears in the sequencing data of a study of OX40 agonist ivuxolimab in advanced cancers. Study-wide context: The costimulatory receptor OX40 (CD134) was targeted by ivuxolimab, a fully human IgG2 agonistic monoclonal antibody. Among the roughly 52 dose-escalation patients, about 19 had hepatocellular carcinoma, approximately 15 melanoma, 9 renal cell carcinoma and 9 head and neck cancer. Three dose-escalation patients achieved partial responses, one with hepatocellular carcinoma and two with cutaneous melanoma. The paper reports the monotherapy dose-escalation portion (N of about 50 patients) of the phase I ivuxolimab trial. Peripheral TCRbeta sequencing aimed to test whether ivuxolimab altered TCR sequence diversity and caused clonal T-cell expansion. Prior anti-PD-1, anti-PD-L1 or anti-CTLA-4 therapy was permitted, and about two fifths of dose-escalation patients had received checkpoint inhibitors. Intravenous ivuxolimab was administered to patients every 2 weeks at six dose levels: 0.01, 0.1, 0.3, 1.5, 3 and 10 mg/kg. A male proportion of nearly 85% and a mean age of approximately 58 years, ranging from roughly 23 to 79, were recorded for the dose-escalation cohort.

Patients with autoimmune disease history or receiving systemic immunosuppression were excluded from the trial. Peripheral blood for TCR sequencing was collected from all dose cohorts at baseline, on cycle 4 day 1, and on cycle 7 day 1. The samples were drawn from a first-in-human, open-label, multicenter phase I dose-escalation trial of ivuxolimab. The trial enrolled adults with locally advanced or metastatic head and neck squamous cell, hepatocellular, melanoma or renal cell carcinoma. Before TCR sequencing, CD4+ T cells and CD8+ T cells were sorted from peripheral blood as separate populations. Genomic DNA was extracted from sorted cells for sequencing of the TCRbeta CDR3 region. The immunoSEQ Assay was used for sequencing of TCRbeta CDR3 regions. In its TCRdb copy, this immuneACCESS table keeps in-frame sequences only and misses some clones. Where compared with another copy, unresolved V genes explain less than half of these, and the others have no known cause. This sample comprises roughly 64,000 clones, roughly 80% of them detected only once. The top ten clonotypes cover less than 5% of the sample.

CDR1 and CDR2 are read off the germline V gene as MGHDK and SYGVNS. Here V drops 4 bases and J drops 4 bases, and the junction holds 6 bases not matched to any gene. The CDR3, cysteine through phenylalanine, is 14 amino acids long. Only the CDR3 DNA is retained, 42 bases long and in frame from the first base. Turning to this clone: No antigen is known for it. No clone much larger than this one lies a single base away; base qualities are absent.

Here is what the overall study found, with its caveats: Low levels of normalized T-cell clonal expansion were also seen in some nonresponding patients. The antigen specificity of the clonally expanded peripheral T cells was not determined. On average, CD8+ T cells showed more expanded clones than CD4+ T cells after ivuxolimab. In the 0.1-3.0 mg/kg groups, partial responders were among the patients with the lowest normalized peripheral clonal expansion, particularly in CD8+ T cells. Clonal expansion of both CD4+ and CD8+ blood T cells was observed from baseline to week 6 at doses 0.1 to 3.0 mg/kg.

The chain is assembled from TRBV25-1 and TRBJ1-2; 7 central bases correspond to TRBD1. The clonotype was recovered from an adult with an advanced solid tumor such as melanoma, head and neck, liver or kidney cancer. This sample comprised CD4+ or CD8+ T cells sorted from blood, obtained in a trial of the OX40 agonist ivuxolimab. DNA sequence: TGTGCCAGCAGTGCTTCGACAGGGACCTATGGCTACACCTTC. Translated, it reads CASSASTGTYGYTF.